This T cell receptor beta chain emerged from a study of blood T cell repertoires in COVID-19 (dated by TCRdb to about 2020). Regarding the research as a whole: The collaborator samples originated in the United States, Italy and Spain and spanned the acute and convalescent phases of COVID-19. The material from the prospective study consisted of cDNA or gDNA derived from T cells, B-cell-depleted T cells, or PBMCs. The dataset comprised deeply sampled blood TCRbeta repertoires from subjects exposed to, actively infected with, or recovered from COVID-19. A freely available public database, intended as a resource for researchers studying the immune response to SARS-CoV-2, is where the repertoires were released. The samples were drawn from the first 160 participants of the ongoing ImmuneRACE study and from over a thousand subjects provided by 6 global collaborators. Sample metadata almost always included a de-identified subject ID, COVID-19 status, age in years and sex. Where available, HLA class I and class II types were taken from metadata supplied by the sample provider and were not determined by assay-based typing.

TCRbeta CDR3 regions were amplified from genomic DNA using the immunoSEQ Assay, a bias-controlled multiplex PCR. In the source study's methods: The number of nucleated cells in each sample was estimated from the amplification of reference gene primers within the assay. To quantify the absolute abundance of each unique TCRbeta CDR3 rearrangement, sequence reads were collapsed and filtered. For each sample, productive Simpson clonality was calculated as the square root of Simpson's diversity index over productive rearrangements. TCRdb stores this immuneACCESS table with in-frame sequences only. Part of the clones is absent; in the studies checked, under half of the shortfall reflects unresolved V genes, and no reason is known for the rest. D and trimming were read from the DNA, whereas the V and J calls and clone size are those reported in that table. Within this sample are about 82,000 clones, with about four fifths of them counted one time only. The ten top clones hold 44% of the sample.

The germline V gene gives CDR1 as KGHSH and CDR2 as LQKENI. The germline V and J ends show losses of 5 bases and 1 base respectively, and no gene match explains 5 bases of the junction. From the cysteine up to the phenylalanine, the CDR3 has a length of 15 residues. CDR3 DNA is the only sequence kept; it has 45 bases, read in frame from the first base. Results the study describes overall, beyond this receptor: The amount of clinical and demographic metadata varied by source and participant and was provided uncurated.

Each collaborating institution followed its own protocols to collect whole blood in K2EDTA tubes. Collaborator samples were shipped for TCRbeta analysis as frozen whole blood, isolated PBMCs, or DNA extracted from either sample type. Comments on this clone: Its antigen specificity is not known. Nothing much larger sits one base from this clone, and base qualities are not available.

Specimen: peripheral blood. In this chain, TRBV18 is recombined with TRBJ1-3; TRBD1 lines up with 7 middle nucleotides. This clonotype originated in a man at least 80 years old with acute or convalescent COVID-19. CDR3 loop: CASSIDRDSGNTIYF. The nucleotide sequence reads TGTGCCAGCTCAATCGACAGGGATTCTGGAAACACCATATATTTT.